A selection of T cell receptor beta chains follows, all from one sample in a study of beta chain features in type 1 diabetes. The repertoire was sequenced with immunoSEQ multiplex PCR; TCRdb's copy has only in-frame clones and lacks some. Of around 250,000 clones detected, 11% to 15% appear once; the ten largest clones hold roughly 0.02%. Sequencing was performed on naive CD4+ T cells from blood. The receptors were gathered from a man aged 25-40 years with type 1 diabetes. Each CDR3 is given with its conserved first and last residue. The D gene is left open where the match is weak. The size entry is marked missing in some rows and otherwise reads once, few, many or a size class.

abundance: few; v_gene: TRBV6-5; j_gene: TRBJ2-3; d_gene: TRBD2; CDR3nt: TGTGCCAGCAGTTACGCTAGCGGGGGGGCACATACGCAGTATTTT; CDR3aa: CASSYASGGAHTQYF
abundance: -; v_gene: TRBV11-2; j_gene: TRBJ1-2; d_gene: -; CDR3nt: TGTGCCAGCAGCCTGGAACAGGGAGTCAGGGGCTACACCTTC; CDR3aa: CASSLEQGVRGYTF
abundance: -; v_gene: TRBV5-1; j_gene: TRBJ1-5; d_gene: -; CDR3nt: TGCGCCAGCAGCTTGGACGGAGCGGAGCCCCAGCATTTT; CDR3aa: CASSLDGAEPQHF
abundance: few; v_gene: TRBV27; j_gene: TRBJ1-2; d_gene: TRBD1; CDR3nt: TGTGCCAGCAGCCGACAGGGGGACTATGGCTACACCTTC; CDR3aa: CASSRQGDYGYTF
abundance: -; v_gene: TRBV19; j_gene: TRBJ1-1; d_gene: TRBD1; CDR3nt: TGTGCCAGTAGCGATCCGGGACAGGGAAGCGGGAACACTGAAGCTTTCTTT; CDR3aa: CASSDPGQGSGNTEAFF
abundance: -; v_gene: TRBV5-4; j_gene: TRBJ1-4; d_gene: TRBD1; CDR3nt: TGTGCCAGCAGCTACGGACAGGGGGCGCGCGGTAATGAAAAACTGTTTTTT; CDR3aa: CASSYGQGARGNEKLFF
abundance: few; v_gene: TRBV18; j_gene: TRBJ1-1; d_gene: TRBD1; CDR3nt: TGTGCCAGCTCATCGGAGGGACAGGGGACCTTCGGCACTGAAGCTTTCTTT; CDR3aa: CASSSEGQGTFGTEAFF
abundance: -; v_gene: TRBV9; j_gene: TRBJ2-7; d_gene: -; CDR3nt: TGTGCCAGCAGCGTAGAAGTTGCAGGGAACTACGAGCAGTACTTC; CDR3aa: CASSVEVAGNYEQYF
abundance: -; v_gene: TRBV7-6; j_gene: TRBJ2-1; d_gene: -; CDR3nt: TGTGCCAGCAGCTCCGAGCGGTACAATGAGCAGTTCTTC; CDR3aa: CASSSERYNEQFF
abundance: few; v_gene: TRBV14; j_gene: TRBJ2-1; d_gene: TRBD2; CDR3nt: TGTGCCAGCAGCCAGGAAGGACTAGCGGGATACAATGAGCAGTTCTTC; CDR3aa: CASSQEGLAGYNEQFF
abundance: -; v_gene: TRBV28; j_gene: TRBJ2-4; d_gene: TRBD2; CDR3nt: TGTGCCAGCAGCGAGAGCGGGGAAAACATTCAGTACTTC; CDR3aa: CASSESGENIQYF
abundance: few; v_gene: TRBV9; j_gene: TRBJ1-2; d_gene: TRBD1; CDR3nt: TGTGCCAGCAGCTCCACCGGGACAGGGATGAACTATGGCTACACCTTC; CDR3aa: CASSSTGTGMNYGYTF
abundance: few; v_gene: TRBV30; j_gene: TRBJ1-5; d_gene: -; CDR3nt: TGTGCCTGGAGTGCAGCAGGGTCTAGCAATCAGCCCCAGCATTTT; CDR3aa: CAWSAAGSSNQPQHF
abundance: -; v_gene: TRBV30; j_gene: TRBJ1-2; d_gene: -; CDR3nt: TGTGCCTGGAGTGCCCAGAGGGACTTCGGACCTACTAACTATGGCTACACCTTC; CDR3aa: CAWSAQRDFGPTNYGYTF
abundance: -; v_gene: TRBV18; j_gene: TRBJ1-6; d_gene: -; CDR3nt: TGTGCCAGCTCACTACAGGAAAGGAATTCACCCCTCCACTTT; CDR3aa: CASSLQERNSPLHF
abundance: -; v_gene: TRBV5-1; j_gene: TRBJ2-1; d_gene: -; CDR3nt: TGCGCCAGCAGCCCGACAGGCTCCTACAATGAGCAGTTCTTC; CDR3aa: CASSPTGSYNEQFF
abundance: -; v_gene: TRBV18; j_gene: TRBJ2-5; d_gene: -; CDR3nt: TGTGCCAGCTCACCATCCCCACTGTCACGAGAGACCCAGTACTTC; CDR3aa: CASSPSPLSRETQYF
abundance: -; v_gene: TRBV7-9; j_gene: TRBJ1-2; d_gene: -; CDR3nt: TGTGCCAGCAGCTTATCGGAGGGAATAGGCTATGGCTACACCTTC; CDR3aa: CASSLSEGIGYGYTF
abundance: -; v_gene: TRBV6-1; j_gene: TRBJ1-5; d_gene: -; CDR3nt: TGTGCCAGCGTGGAGGGCAATCAGCCCCAGCATTTT; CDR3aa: CASVEGNQPQHF
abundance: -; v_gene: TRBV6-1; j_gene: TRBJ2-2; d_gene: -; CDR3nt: TGTGCCAGCACCAAAAGCGGCCCTAAAACTGGGGAGCTGTTTTTT; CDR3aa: CASTKSGPKTGELFF
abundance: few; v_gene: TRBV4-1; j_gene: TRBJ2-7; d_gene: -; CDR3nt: TGCGCCAGCAGCCCGGGCTACGAGCAGTACTTC; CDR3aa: CASSPGYEQYF
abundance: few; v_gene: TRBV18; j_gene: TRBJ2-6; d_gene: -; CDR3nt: TGTGCCAGCTCACTCCTAGGCTCTGGGGCCAACGTCCTGACTTTC; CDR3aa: CASSLLGSGANVLTF
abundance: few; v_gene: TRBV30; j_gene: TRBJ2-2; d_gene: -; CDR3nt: TGTGCCTGGAGGGCCCTCAGGGATGATGGGGAGCTGTTTTTT; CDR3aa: CAWRALRDDGELFF
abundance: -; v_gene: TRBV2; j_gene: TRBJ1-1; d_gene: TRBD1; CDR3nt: TGTGCCAGCACTCGGGACAGAGAGTACACTGAAGCTTTCTTT; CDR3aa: CASTRDREYTEAFF
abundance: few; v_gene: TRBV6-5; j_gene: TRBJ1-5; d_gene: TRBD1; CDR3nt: TGTGCCAGCAGTTACAGGGGGCTCGGTCAGCCCCAGCATTTT; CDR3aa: CASSYRGLGQPQHF
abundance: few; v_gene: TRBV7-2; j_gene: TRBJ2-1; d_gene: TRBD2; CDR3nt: TGTGCCAGCAGCTACCAAGCGGGGGCCGGGGATGAGCAGTTCTTC; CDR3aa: CASSYQAGAGDEQFF
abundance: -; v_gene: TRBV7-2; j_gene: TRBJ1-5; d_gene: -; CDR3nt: TGTGCCAGCAGTGCGGGGGGGGCTAGCAATCAGCCCCAGCATTTT; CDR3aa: CASSAGGASNQPQHF
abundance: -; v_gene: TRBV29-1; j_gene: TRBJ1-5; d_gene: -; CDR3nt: TGCAGCGCTGCGCCCGGGCTGGGGGCTCAGCCCCAGCATTTT; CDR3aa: CSAAPGLGAQPQHF
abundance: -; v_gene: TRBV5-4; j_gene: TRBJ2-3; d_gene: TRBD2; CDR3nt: TGTGCCAGCAGCTTGGTGACTAGCATGAGCACAGATACGCAGTATTTT; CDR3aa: CASSLVTSMSTDTQYF
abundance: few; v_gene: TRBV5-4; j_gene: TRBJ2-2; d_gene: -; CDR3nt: TGTGCCAGCAGCCCCCGACAGACAGCCGGGGAGCTGTTTTTT; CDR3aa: CASSPRQTAGELFF
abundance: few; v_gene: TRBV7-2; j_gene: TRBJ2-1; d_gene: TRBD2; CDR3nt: TGTGCCAGCAGATCTATTCTAGCGGGAGTTGGCCATGAGCAGTTCTTC; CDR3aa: CASRSILAGVGHEQFF
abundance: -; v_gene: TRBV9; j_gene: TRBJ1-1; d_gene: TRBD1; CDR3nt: TGTGCCAGCAGCTCTATGACAGGGGGAACTGAAGCTTTCTTT; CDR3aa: CASSSMTGGTEAFF
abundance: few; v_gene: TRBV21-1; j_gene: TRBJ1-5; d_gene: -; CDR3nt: TGTGCCAGCAAGGCTAGGGAGGGCAATCAGCCCCAGCATTTT; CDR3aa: CASKAREGNQPQHF
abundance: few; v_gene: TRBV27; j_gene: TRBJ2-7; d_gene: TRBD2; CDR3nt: TGTGCCAGCAGTCCTTTTACGGGAGGGCCTCACGAGCAGTACTTC; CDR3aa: CASSPFTGGPHEQYF
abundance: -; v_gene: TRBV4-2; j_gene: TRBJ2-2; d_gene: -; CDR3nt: TGTGCCAGCAGCCAAGATCCGAAAAGGGAGTTCGGATTCACCGGGGAGCTGTTTTTT; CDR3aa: CASSQDPKREFGFTGELFF
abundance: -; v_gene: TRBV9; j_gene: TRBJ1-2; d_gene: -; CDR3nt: TGTGCCAGCAGCGTAGAGGCAGGGGCTAACTATGGCTACACCTTC; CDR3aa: CASSVEAGANYGYTF
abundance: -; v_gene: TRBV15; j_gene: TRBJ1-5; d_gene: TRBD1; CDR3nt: TGTGCCACCAGCACCTGGGACAGGGACAATCAGCCCCAGCATTTT; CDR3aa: CATSTWDRDNQPQHF
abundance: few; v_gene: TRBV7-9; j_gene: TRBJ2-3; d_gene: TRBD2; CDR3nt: TGTGCCAGCAGCTACGGACTAGCGGGAGTGGCAGATACGCAGTATTTT; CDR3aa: CASSYGLAGVADTQYF
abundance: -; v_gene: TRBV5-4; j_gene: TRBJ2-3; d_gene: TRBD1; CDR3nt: TGTGCCAGCAGCCGCCGGCTAGGGGGCATTGGAGATACGCAGTATTTT; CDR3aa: CASSRRLGGIGDTQYF
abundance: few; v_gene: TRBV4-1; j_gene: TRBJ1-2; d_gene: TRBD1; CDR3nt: TGCGCCAGCAGCCAACCAACTATCCGGGACAGGGCTTCCTATGGCTACACCTTC; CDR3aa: CASSQPTIRDRASYGYTF